This T cell receptor (beta chain) stems from a study of T cells in Graves' hyperthyroidism and ophthalmopathy. Study-wide points: With a median lead of approximately 6 months before onset, the model predicted ophthalmopathy.

Remarks on this clonotype: Its target is not known.

From germline, CDR1 is SGHVS and CDR2 FQNEAQ. This CDR3 comprises 15 residues. V dropped 6 bases and J dropped 0 bases, with 15 bases sitting between them. Using RNA transcripts as the source, TCR beta CDR3 regions were amplified. With the HTBI primer set, the TCR CDR3 went through a first round of RT-PCR. A single record per CDR3 protein comes from TCRdb applying MiXCR to the multiplex PCR reads. The sample contains about half a million distinct CDR3 sequences, roughly a sixth of which appear only once. The origin of this receptor is a woman aged 25 to 39 with Graves' ophthalmopathy. This sequence joins TRBV7-8 and TRBJ2-7, with D possibly matching TRBD1 (8 bases). The material sequenced was blood. CDR3 protein: CASSSNRGGSYEQYF. CDR3 coding DNA: TGTGCCAGCAGTTCCAACAGGGGGGGCTCCTACGAGCAGTACTTC.